This T cell receptor beta chain derives from a study of blood T cell repertoires in COVID-19. Per the original methods: Estimation of nucleated cell counts was performed using reference gene primer amplification. Measured with immunoSEQ multiplex PCR; TCRdb has only the in-frame clones, and not every one. From that table come the V and J calls and clone size; the DNA was used to work out D and trimming. This table holds 120,000 to 150,000 clones, approximately 87% found once. With V trimmed by 5 bases and J by 2 bases, 5 bases remained unmatched. CDR1 and CDR2 (germline): SNHLY, FYNNEI. This CDR3 spans 15 amino acids.

The V gene is TRBV2, the J gene TRBJ2-7; 11 bases map to TRBD2. Sequencing was carried out using peripheral blood. This sequence originates from a man aged 50 to 60 who had recovered from COVID-19. The CDR3 DNA is TGTGCCAGCAGTCCCGGACTAGCGGGTGCCTACGAGCAGTACTTC. Translated, it gives CASSPGLAGAYEQYF.